The clone carrying this T cell receptor (beta chain) was picked up many times. Its target is not known. These data belong to a study of T cells after yellow fever vaccination. Study conclusions and caveats: Re-detected after boosting: most primary clones, 95% to 98% of CD4 and 75% to 90% of CD8.

Germline CDR1 WSHSY, CDR2 SAAADI. The CDR3 runs to 13 residues. V shed 11 bases and J 5 bases; nucleotides not matched to a gene: 8. TCRdb reanalysed the 5' RACE reads using MiXCR and keeps one entry per CDR3 protein. Here the sample spans 100,000 to 150,000 distinct CDR3 sequences, about 7% being singletons. The receptor was isolated from a young man who received the YFV17D yellow fever vaccine. J is TRBJ2-3 and V is TRBV10-2; 9 bases match TRBD2. The specimen comprised CD4+ T cells sorted from PBMCs, sampled roughly 47 days after the first yellow fever vaccination. The CDR3 sequence: CAGGGGAVDTQYF. CDR3 nucleotide sequence: TGCGCCGGAGGCGGGGGGGCTGTAGATACGCAGTATTTT.